The sequence of this T cell receptor beta chain was determined in a study of T cell responses to AZD1222 COVID-19 vaccine. Study results and limitations: Spike-specific TCR repertoires showed rising breadth and depth after two AZD1222 doses. Dominant at 160-218 and 743-854, vaccine-associated CD4 TCRs also spanned spike.

Measured with immunoSEQ multiplex PCR; TCRdb has only the in-frame clones, and not every one. The data contain about 140,000 clones, approximately 93% of them singletons. As regards this clone: Its antigen remains unknown.

This specimen was peripheral blood, taken on day 0 of MenACWY control vaccination. This clonotype was obtained from an adult in good health.

The DNA for the CDR3 is TGTGCCAGCAGCCCAGGGACAGGCGGGCGCGAGCAGTACTTC. This codes for CASSPGTGGREQYF. The chain carries TRBV11-2 and TRBJ2-7, with TRBD1 identical over 8 bases. The CDR3 length is 14 residues. Germline V gene lookup returns CDR1 SGHAT and CDR2 FQNNGV. V shed 5 bases, J shed 6 bases, and the junction held 9 bases outside the gene matches.